The rows below give T cell receptor beta chains drawn from one sample of a study of brain T cells in children with intractable seizures. Using immunoSEQ multiplex PCR, the repertoire was profiled, and TCRdb retains in-frame clones only, with some absent. The sample consists of 65,000 to 85,000 clones, just over 90% of them appearing once. This material consisted of peripheral blood, taken at surgery. All receptors come from a boy under two years old with tuberous sclerosis and intractable seizures. CDR3s include the opening cysteine and the closing phenylalanine or tryptophan. The order of the fields is D gene, clone size, J gene, V gene, CDR3 protein, CDR3 DNA. The D gene is left open where the match is weak. Expanded clones get a size class; other rows say once, few or many, or leave the size out.

>TRBD2|NA|TRBJ2-7|TRBV5-1
CASRTGGYDEQYF
TGCGCCAGCAGAACGGGGGGGTACGACGAGCAGTACTTC
>TRBD2|NA|TRBJ2-7|TRBV28
CASSPSGRGRYEQYF
TGTGCCAGCAGCCCCTCGGGGAGGGGTCGTTACGAGCAGTACTTC
>NA|NA|TRBJ2-3|TRBV10-3
CARAEGITDTQYF
TGTGCCAGGGCGGAGGGGATAACAGATACGCAGTATTTT
>TRBD1|NA|TRBJ1-5|TRBV27
CASSPAPTGDQPQHF
TGTGCCAGCAGTCCCGCGCCTACAGGGGACCAGCCCCAGCATTTT
>NA|NA|TRBJ2-7|TRBV13
CASSFQGSEQYF
TGTGCCAGCAGCTTCCAGGGTTCCGAGCAGTACTTC
>TRBD1|NA|TRBJ1-3|TRBV9
CASSVTGGAAGNTIYF
TGTGCCAGCAGCGTTACAGGGGGCGCAGCCGGAAACACCATATATTTT
>NA|NA|TRBJ1-2|TRBV19
CASSTSPGARANRNGYTF
TGTGCCAGTAGTACCTCCCCCGGGGCCAGGGCAAACAGGAATGGCTACACCTTC
>NA|NA|TRBJ1-2|TRBV7-3
CASSPHELAEVFYGYTF
TGTGCCAGCAGCCCCCATGAATTGGCTGAGGTTTTCTATGGCTACACCTTC
>NA|NA|TRBJ1-4|TRBV29-1
CSAGNEKLFF
TGCAGCGCCGGGAATGAAAAACTGTTTTTT
>NA|NA|TRBJ2-1|TRBV11-3
CASSLASADNEQFF
TGTGCCAGCAGCTTAGCATCGGCGGACAATGAGCAGTTCTTC
>TRBD1|NA|TRBJ1-6|TRBV6-5
CASSPGDRTNSPLHF
TGTGCCAGCAGTCCGGGGGACAGGACAAATTCACCCCTCCACTTT
>TRBD1|NA|TRBJ2-2|TRBV6-5
CASQPGQEYTGELFF
TGTGCCAGCCAACCGGGACAGGAGTACACCGGGGAGCTGTTTTTT
>NA|NA|TRBJ2-3|TRBV9
CASSVGTHSTDTQYF
TGTGCCAGCAGCGTTGGGACTCATAGCACAGATACGCAGTATTTT
>NA|NA|TRBJ2-7|TRBV5-6
CASSLSTNNEQYF
TGTGCCAGCAGCTTGTCGACAAATAACGAGCAGTACTTC
>TRBD2|NA|TRBJ2-1|TRBV5-4
CASSLGLAGSYNEQFF
TGTGCCAGCAGCTTGGGACTAGCGGGCTCCTACAATGAGCAGTTCTTC
>TRBD1|NA|TRBJ1-4|TRBV24-1
CATSDPRTGTNEKLFF
TGTGCCACCAGTGATCCACGGACAGGAACAAATGAAAAACTGTTTTTT
>NA|NA|TRBJ2-7|TRBV30
CAWSVGHFYEQYF
TGTGCCTGGAGTGTGGGACACTTCTACGAGCAGTACTTC
>NA|NA|TRBJ2-1|TRBV5-4
CASSLGHRDNEQFF
TGTGCCAGCAGCTTGGGACACAGGGACAATGAGCAGTTCTTC
>TRBD1|NA|TRBJ1-2|TRBV19
CATRPGQAIRGYTF
TGTGCCACCCGACCGGGACAGGCAATTCGTGGCTACACCTTC
>NA|NA|TRBJ1-1|TRBV18
CASSPGFSKTNTEAFF
TGTGCCAGCTCACCAGGCTTTAGCAAAACGAACACTGAAGCTTTCTTT
>TRBD1|NA|TRBJ2-7|TRBV6-5
CASRQTGGSYEQYF
TGTGCCAGCAGGCAGACAGGGGGAAGCTACGAGCAGTACTTC
>NA|few|TRBJ1-6|TRBV6-4
CASTCRGQLYNSPLHF
TGTGCCAGCACTTGTAGAGGGCAACTCTATAATTCACCCCTCCACTTT
>TRBD1|NA|TRBJ1-2|TRBV19
CASSILGQGSLYGYTF
TGTGCCAGTAGTATATTGGGACAGGGGAGCCTCTATGGCTACACCTTC
>NA|NA|TRBJ2-1|TRBV5-1
CASSPRGGGRGPHNEQFF
TGCGCCAGCAGCCCCCGTGGTGGGGGGCGGGGGCCCCACAATGAGCAGTTCTTC
>TRBD1|NA|TRBJ2-1|TRBV19
CASSYTDRGRGNEQFF
TGTGCCAGTAGTTACACAGACAGGGGGCGGGGTAATGAGCAGTTCTTC
>TRBD1|NA|TRBJ1-2|TRBV7-8
CASSLSEGTGRNYGYTF
TGTGCCAGCAGCTTAAGTGAAGGGACAGGGCGAAACTATGGCTACACCTTC
>NA|NA|TRBJ1-2|TRBV2
CASSEPATGLGYGYTF
TGTGCCAGCAGTGAGCCCGCTACAGGGTTGGGCTATGGCTACACCTTC
>TRBD2|NA|TRBJ2-1|TRBV5-1
CASSPGLAGGLRLFF
TGCGCCAGCAGCCCGGGACTAGCGGGAGGGCTAAGGCTTTTCTTC
>TRBD1|NA|TRBJ1-2|TRBV23-1
CASSQSRQGVNYGYTF
TGCGCCAGCAGTCAATCACGACAGGGGGTTAACTATGGCTACACCTTC
>NA|NA|TRBJ2-1|TRBV10-3
CAISVDNEQFF
TGTGCCATCAGTGTGGACAATGAGCAGTTCTTC
>TRBD2|NA|TRBJ2-7|TRBV5-1
CASSPGGGPYEQYF
TGCGCCAGCAGCCCGGGAGGGGGACCCTACGAGCAGTACTTC
>TRBD1|NA|TRBJ2-1|TRBV19
CATRTWGQGIHNEQFF
TGTGCCACCCGCACGTGGGGACAGGGGATCCACAATGAGCAGTTCTTC
>NA|NA|TRBJ1-4|TRBV3-1/TRBV3-2
CASSLGRSTNEKLFF
TGTGCCAGCAGCCTCGGACGGTCAACTAATGAAAAACTGTTTTTT
>TRBD1|NA|TRBJ1-4|TRBV24-1
CATSDPGQGNEKLFF
TGTGCCACCAGTGACCCCGGACAGGGCAATGAAAAACTGTTTTTT
>NA|NA|TRBJ2-2|TRBV3-1/TRBV3-2
CASSPGPGGPGELFF
TGTGCCAGCAGCCCGGGACCCGGGGGACCCGGGGAGCTGTTTTTT
>NA|NA|TRBJ1-5|TRBV21-1
CASSKEIAGLNNQPQHF
TGTGCCAGCAGCAAAGAAATTGCAGGGCTAAACAATCAGCCCCAGCATTTT
>TRBD1|once|TRBJ2-5|TRBV27
CASSFLDRAQETQYF
TGTGCCAGCAGTTTTCTGGACAGGGCACAAGAGACCCAGTACTTC
>NA|NA|TRBJ2-7|TRBV19
CASSTQYSHEQYF
TGTGCCAGTAGTACCCAATATTCCCACGAGCAGTACTTC
>TRBD1|NA|TRBJ1-4|TRBV4-2
CASSQESGTGNEKLFF
TGTGCCAGCAGCCAAGAGTCCGGGACAGGGAATGAAAAACTGTTTTTT
>TRBD2|NA|TRBJ2-3|TRBV30
CAWSKGLATDTQYF
TGTGCCTGGAGTAAGGGACTAGCCACAGATACGCAGTATTTT
>NA|NA|TRBJ2-3|TRBV5-1
CASSLAGWGTDTQYF
TGCGCCAGCAGCCTCGCTGGATGGGGCACAGATACGCAGTATTTT
>TRBD1|NA|TRBJ1-1|TRBV7-9
CASSLSTFTTGLNTEAFF
TGTGCCAGCAGCTTATCAACATTCACGACAGGGTTGAACACTGAAGCTTTCTTT
>NA|NA|TRBJ1-5|TRBV19
CASSIDRGGQSNQPQHF
TGTGCCAGTAGTATAGATCGAGGCGGGCAGAGCAATCAGCCCCAGCATTTT
>NA|once|TRBJ1-4|TRBV19
CASSIGTATNEKLFF
TGTGCCAGTAGTATAGGGACAGCAACTAATGAAAAACTGTTTTTT
>NA|NA|TRBJ2-3|TRBV29-1
CSVVLSGSYTDTQYF
TGCAGCGTTGTGTTGTCAGGGTCATATACAGATACGCAGTATTTT
>TRBD1|NA|TRBJ1-1|TRBV28
CASSLFRGLNTEAFF
TGTGCCAGCAGTTTATTCAGGGGGCTGAACACTGAAGCTTTCTTT
>NA|once|TRBJ1-4|TRBV12-5
CASGQTVTNEKLFF
TGTGCTAGTGGTCAGACAGTTACTAATGAAAAACTGTTTTTT
>TRBD1|NA|TRBJ1-2|TRBV29-1
CSVEDLPLDRDNGYTF
TGCAGCGTTGAAGATCTTCCCTTGGACAGGGACAATGGCTACACCTTC
>NA|NA|TRBJ1-3|TRBV10-3
CAISVQYSGNTIYF
TGTGCCATCAGTGTGCAATACTCTGGAAACACCATATATTTT
>TRBD1|few|TRBJ2-3|TRBV5-1
CASSMGQTSTDTQYF
TGCGCCAGCAGCATGGGACAGACTAGCACAGATACGCAGTATTTT
>NA|few|TRBJ2-7|TRBV5-3
CAIPLAGAYEQYF
TGTGCCATCCCCCTCGCAGGGGCCTACGAGCAGTACTTC
>TRBD1|NA|TRBJ2-1|TRBV7-9
CASSPGQGGVNEQFF
TGTGCCAGCAGCCCCGGACAGGGGGGGGTGAATGAGCAGTTCTTC
>NA|NA|TRBJ1-5|TRBV15
CATSRDVGSNQPQHF
TGTGCCACCAGCAGAGATGTAGGAAGCAATCAGCCCCAGCATTTT
>NA|NA|TRBJ2-3|TRBV18
CASSPVLAVTDTQYF
TGTGCCAGCTCACCCGTATTGGCAGTCACAGATACGCAGTATTTT
>NA|once|TRBJ2-5|TRBV4-2
CASSRGGSSQETQYF
TGTGCCAGCAGCCGGGGCGGCAGTAGCCAAGAGACCCAGTACTTC